The clone carrying this TCR beta chain has just a few counts. The CDR3 is 16 residues long. Trimming removed 4 bases at V and 5 bases at J, with 21 bases between. Germline V lookup: CDR1 SGHRS, CDR2 YFSETQ. Amplified regions were TCR beta CDR3 sequences from RNA transcripts. The HTBI primer set served for first-round RT-PCR of the TCR CDR3. TCRdb called the multiplex PCR reads again in MiXCR, with one record for every CDR3 protein. Seen here are hundreds of thousands of distinct CDR3 sequences, approximately 19% observed once, and the top ten hold 16%. This entry is derived from a study of T cells in Graves' hyperthyroidism and ophthalmopathy.

Sequencing input: blood. This TCR derives from a woman aged 50 to 60 with Graves' hyperthyroidism that later progressed to Graves' ophthalmopathy. The chain carries TRBV5-1 and TRBJ2-5; D possibly corresponds to TRBD1 (5 bases). DNA of the CDR3: TGCGCCAGCAGCCCAATTGAACCAGGGCATGGGGAGACCCAGTACTTC. It codes for CASSPIEPGHGETQYF.